Shown below are 21 T cell receptor beta chains from a single sample sequenced in a study of blood T cell repertoires in COVID-19. The method was immunoSEQ multiplex PCR; TCRdb's version includes in-frame clones alone and lacks a portion of them. The sample consists of about 110,000 clones, 85% of them appearing once. The sequenced material came from peripheral blood. The receptors come from a man aged 45-60 years with acute or convalescent COVID-19.

The rearrangement uses TRBV15 and TRBJ2-5; 11 bases align to TRBD2. Germline V gene lookup returns CDR1 LNHNV and CDR2 YYDKDF (reference sequence). This CDR3 has 17 residues. Trimming cost V 3 bases and J 3 bases; bases outside gene matches: 9. For the CDR3, the DNA is TGTGCCACCAGCAGCGTTGGACTAGCGGGCAACAAAGAGACCCAGTACTTC. Protein product: CATSSVGLAGNKETQYF.

The chain carries TRBV3-1 (or the pseudogene TRBV3-2) and TRBJ1-4; D may be TRBD1 (5 bases). The germline V and J ends were trimmed by 4 bases and 8 bases, with 14 bases remaining between them. In germline, CDR1 is LGHDT, CDR2 YNNKEL (reference sequence). This CDR3 has 14 amino acids. The CDR3 DNA follows: TGTGCCAGCAGCCCTCATGAGACAGCCGAAAAACTGTTTTTT. Translation: CASSPHETAEKLFF.

This clone occurred once. The chain employs TRBV5-1 and TRBJ2-5; TRBD1 matches 7 bases. V lost 2 bases to trimming and J lost 2 bases; unmatched junction nucleotides: 6. The CDR3 length is 15 residues. CDR1 is SGHRS, CDR2 YFSETQ, per germline. CDR3 loop: CASSLQTGTQETQYF. In DNA, the CDR3 is TGCGCCAGCAGCTTACAGACAGGGACGCAAGAGACCCAGTACTTC.

The V and J genes are TRBV19 and TRBJ2-1; a weak D match, TRBD2 (6 bases). The CDR3 is 15 residues long. CDR1 and CDR2 (germline): LNHDA, SQIVND (reference sequence). The germline V and J ends were trimmed by 6 bases and 5 bases, with 17 bases remaining between them. CDR3 DNA: TGTGCCAGTAGGTGGCCGGGAGCTAGCGACAATGAGCAGTTCTTC. This translates into CASRWPGASDNEQFF. Together with reference TRBV19 and TRBJ2-1, the CDR3 gives the full variable domain: DGGITQSPKYLFRKEGQNVTLSCEQNLNHDAMYWYRQDPGQGLRLIYYSQIVNDFQKGDIAEGYSVSREKKESFPLTVTSAQKNPTAFYLCASRWPGASDNEQFFGPGTRLTVL.

The chain uses TRBV5-6 and TRBJ1-4; perhaps TRBD1 as D (6 bases). The CDR3 is 17 residues long. CDR1 is SGHDT and CDR2 is YYEEEE in the germline V gene. Trimming stripped 3 bases from V and 7 bases from J, with 22 bases between. The CDR3 is CASSSLTTQGIGEKLFF. CDR3 in DNA: TGTGCCAGCAGCTCCCTAACAACACAGGGTATTGGTGAAAAACTGTTTTTT. Using reference TRBV5-6 and TRBJ1-4 for the parts outside the CDR3, the full variable domain is DAGVTQSPTHLIKTRGQQVTLRCSPKSGHDTVSWYQQALGQGPQFIFQYYEEEERQRGNFPDRFSGHQFPNYSSELNVNALLLGDSALYLCASSSLTTQGIGEKLFFGSGTQLSVL.

The chain couples TRBV10-3 to TRBJ1-1; perhaps TRBD1 as D (6 bases). V dropped 10 bases and J dropped 1 base, with 10 bases sitting between them. Per germline, CDR1 ENHRY and CDR2 SYGVKD. There are 12 residues in the CDR3. The CDR3 sequence is CANGQQNTEAFF. CDR3 nucleotide sequence: TGTGCCAACGGACAGCAGAACACTGAAGCTTTCTTT.

This clone has just a few counts. The V gene is TRBV18, the J gene TRBJ1-2; 7 bases are shared with TRBD1. The germline gives CDR1 KGHSH, CDR2 LQKENI. V lost 6 bases to trimming and J lost 3 bases; unmatched junction nucleotides: 7. The CDR3 runs to 14 residues. The CDR3 region is CASSPSGQYYGYTF. CDR3 coding DNA: TGTGCCAGCTCGCCCTCGGGACAGTACTATGGCTACACCTTC.

V is TRBV6-5 and J is TRBJ1-5, with unresolved D. Germline V gene lookup returns CDR1 MNHEY and CDR2 SVGAGI. The CDR3 runs 11 residues. V was pared by 8 bases and J by 3 bases, with 5 bases between. This chain's CDR3 is CASGLNQPQHF. The CDR3 DNA sequence: TGTGCCAGCGGCCTCAATCAGCCCCAGCATTTT.

The rearrangement joins TRBV6-5 to TRBJ2-1, with 8 positions matching TRBD2. The ends lost 6 bases at V and 6 bases at J; junction bases unmatched: 10. Per the germline V gene, CDR1 is MNHEY and CDR2 is SVGAGI. The CDR3 totals 15 residues. This CDR3 is CASSKAGALVNEQFF. The CDR3 DNA reads as TGTGCCAGCAGCAAAGCGGGAGCTTTGGTCAATGAGCAGTTCTTC.

V gene TRBV7-8 combines with J gene TRBJ2-7; 10 bases are a match to TRBD2. The junction had 10 bases not matched to a gene; V was cut back by 7 bases and J by 7 bases. CDR1 is SGHVS and CDR2 is FQNEAQ in the germline V gene. This CDR3 region has 14 residues. Written as DNA, the CDR3 is TGTGCCAGCACCCCAGCGGGAGGGCCAGCTGAGCAGTACTTC. It yields the protein CASTPAGGPAEQYF.

The rearrangement uses TRBV30 and TRBJ2-7; unclear D gene. V was trimmed by 7 bases and J by 0 bases, leaving 13 bases between them. The CDR3 runs 13 residues. Germline V gene lookup returns CDR1 GTSNPN and CDR2 SVGIG (reference sequence). CDR3 loop: CASLRQSSYEQYF. CDR3 in DNA: TGTGCCTCCCTGAGGCAGAGCTCCTACGAGCAGTACTTC.

The V gene is TRBV2, the J gene TRBJ1-1; no clear D. Germline lookup yields CDR1 SNHLY and CDR2 FYNNEI. The CDR3 has 16 amino acids. The V and J ends lost 3 bases and 4 bases respectively, with 18 bases between them. Here the CDR3 reads CASSESGVAMGTEAFF. The CDR3 DNA is TGTGCCAGCAGTGAGTCCGGGGTAGCGATGGGCACTGAAGCTTTCTTT.

The V gene is TRBV5-4, the J gene TRBJ1-6; D perhaps matches TRBD1 (5 bases). The CDR3 consists of 14 residues. Germline CDR1 SGHNT, CDR2 YYREEE (reference sequence). V lost 5 bases, J lost 4 bases, and 10 bases lay in between. The DNA of the CDR3 is TGTGCCAGCAGTTATCAGGGATATAATTCACCCCTCCACTTT. It is translated as CASSYQGYNSPLHF. The full variable domain, with the rest looked up from reference TRBV5-4 and TRBJ1-6, is ETGVTQSPTHLIKTRGQQVTLRCSSQSGHNTVSWYQQALGQGPQFIFQYYREEENGRGNFPPRFSGLQFPNYSSELNVNALELDDSALYLCASSYQGYNSPLHFGNGTRLTVT.

A single count supports this clone. V and J are TRBV2 and TRBJ2-1; D may be TRBD2 (6 bases). Per the germline V gene, CDR1 is SNHLY and CDR2 is FYNNEI. The V end lost 8 bases, the J end lost 0 bases, and 8 bases lay between the germline ends. The CDR3 loop spans 13 amino acids. For the CDR3, the DNA is TGTGCCAGCTGGCGGGGCTCCTACAATGAGCAGTTCTTC. Its protein product is CASWRGSYNEQFF.

The genes are TRBV3-1 (or the pseudogene TRBV3-2) and TRBJ2-7; 7 bases align to TRBD1. Trimming took 3 bases from V and 3 from J; bases not matched to a gene: 17. The CDR3 loop spans 18 amino acids. The germline CDR1 and CDR2 sequences are LGHDT and YNNKEL (reference sequence). In DNA, the CDR3 is TGTGCCAGCAGCCACCGACTGGTTGTACAGGGGAGAGTCTACGAGCAGTACTTC. This codes for CASSHRLVVQGRVYEQYF.

V usage is TRBV11-3 and J usage is TRBJ2-2; 9 nucleotides match TRBD2. Germline V lookup: CDR1 SGHNT, CDR2 YENEEA. The CDR3 sequence is 17 residues long. V lost 2 bases, J lost 7 bases, and 11 bases stayed unmatched. CDR3 amino acids: CASSLNRISGGVGELFF. Written as DNA, the CDR3 is TGTGCCAGCAGCTTAAACCGTATTAGCGGGGGAGTCGGGGAGCTGTTTTTT.

The rearrangement joins TRBV5-6 to TRBJ2-1; D might be TRBD2 (5 bases). CDR1 and CDR2 (germline): SGHDT, YYEEEE. The CDR3 length is 14 residues. V was cut by 5 bases and J by 9 bases, with 18 bases left in between. CDR3 sequence: CASRGSGRILEQFF. The CDR3 coding sequence is TGTGCCAGCAGGGGGAGTGGACGAATCCTTGAGCAGTTCTTC.

The gene calls are TRBV25-1 and TRBJ2-3; D not resolved. This CDR3 has 15 residues. The germline CDR1 and CDR2 sequences are MGHDK and SYGVNS. Trimming left V 3 bases short and J 2 bases short, with 12 bases between. The CDR3 nucleotides are TGTGCCAGCAGTGATACAGAGAGCTACACAGATACGCAGTATTTT. As protein: CASSDTESYTDTQYF.

The V and J genes are TRBV28 and TRBJ1-1, with D unclear. V lost 5 bases and J lost 3, with 16 bases in between. CDR3 size: 15 residues. CDR1 and CDR2 from the germline V gene are MDHEN and SYDVKM. The CDR3 nucleotides are TGTGCCAGCAGTACCCTACAACTACCGTACACTGAAGCTTTCTTT. This encodes CASSTLQLPYTEAFF.

This chain connects TRBV11-3 to TRBJ2-1; 7 bases fit TRBD1. The CDR3 extends over 16 amino acids. V shed 5 bases and J 12 bases; nucleotides not matched to a gene: 19. Germline V gives CDR1 SGHNT, CDR2 YENEEA. The CDR3 spells CASSPPPFYLRQGQFF. The CDR3 coding sequence is TGTGCCAGCAGCCCGCCCCCCTTTTATCTTAGACAGGGGCAGTTCTTC.

This clone was seen a few times. CDR3 protein: CASRQGAVAPLHF. The CDR3, as DNA: TGTGCCAGCAGACAGGGTGCCGTTGCACCCCTCCACTTT. J is TRBJ1-6 and V is TRBV6-5; D may be TRBD1 (6 bases). V lost 6 bases to trimming and J lost 11 bases, with 14 bases between them. The germline CDR1 and CDR2 sequences are MNHEY and SVGAGI. The CDR3 is 13 residues long.